This is a list of T cell receptor beta chains from one sample in a study of shared clonotypes between healthy human individuals. Assay: immunoSEQ multiplex PCR; the TCRdb copy retains only in-frame clones and omits some. This sample has approximately 620,000 clones, with around 97% found just once. What was sequenced was naive CD4+ T cells sorted from blood. The receptors originated from a woman aged 25 to 39 in good health. Each CDR3 is given with its conserved first and last residue. The order of the fields is V gene, clone size, CDR3 protein. Only part of the rows carry a size: once, few, many, or a class if the clone is expanded.

TRBV2	.	CASSGDRGNYEQYF
TRBV6-5	.	CASSYSIGRDGYTF
TRBV6-5	.	CASRDSSDVIWEQFF
TRBV5-4	.	CASSFLLSGGPSTDTQYF
TRBV4-2	.	CASSPPGATYGYTF
TRBV9	once	CASSVVWNTEAFF
TRBV19	.	CASSIVGTGDQPQHF
TRBV7-8	once	CASYPRRPVHEQFF
TRBV7-2	.	CASSLGVGANTIYF
TRBV27	.	CASRWGPEAFF
TRBV19	.	CASSAVATGRQPQHF
TRBV9	.	CASSVTGSTGELFF
TRBV27	.	CASSPTPGQGASEQFF
TRBV28	.	CASSLSLQSGANVLTF
TRBV20-1	.	CSAKAGVEQFF
TRBV4-1	.	CASSQARTSGTTDTQYF
TRBV28	.	CASSPDPGQNAYEQYF
TRBV4-1	.	CASSQGPVSTYEQYF
TRBV15	.	CATSRGLAEGPYEQYF
TRBV5-1	.	CASSLAWSAGGADTQYF
TRBV14	.	CASSQDLNTGELFF
TRBV5-1	once	CASSLGRTSGQETQYF
TRBV28	.	CASSDSTTNEKLFF
TRBV5-1	.	CASSRRLAANTGELFF
TRBV7-6	.	CASSNDRGQGKLFF
TRBV4-1	.	CASSQDGQQETQYF
TRBV25-1	.	CASSEPRQRHGYTF
TRBV5-1	.	CASRLQGGTDTQYF
TRBV7-2	.	CASSLVGQGIGPQHF
TRBV27	.	CASSLSRGLGEQYF
TRBV7-9	.	CASSSTSLGNIQYF
TRBV27	once	CASSGGGETQYF
TRBV5-4	.	CASSRDSYTSYEQYF
TRBV27	.	CASSPQTSFIVGTDTQYF
TRBV28	.	CASSTPSGVTEAFF
TRBV7-9	.	CASSSPSTGSIEQYF